This T cell receptor beta chain was recorded in a study of identical twins. Study conclusions and caveats: Twin-shared out-of-frame alpha sequences were enriched for low generation probability. Insertions ran lower in abundant cord blood beta clonotypes, though not in memory repertoires. The study drew conclusions from cross-sectional statistical analysis, not from following the same donors.

TCRdb re-called the 5' RACE reads with MiXCR, one entry per CDR3 protein. The top ten clones hold about 0.3% of a sample with 1.5 million to 2 million distinct CDR3 sequences, about 32% of them seen once. CDR3 length: 17 residues. After removal of 4 bases from V and 0 bases from J, the junction contained 9 bases not matched to a gene. Notes on this clonotype: Its antigen is unidentified.

This TCR was sampled from a newborn girl in good health. Sample: cord blood. V gene TRBV12-3 or TRBV12-4 combines with J gene TRBJ1-5; 7 nucleotides align to TRBD1. The CDR3, as DNA: TGTGCCAGCAGTTACGCACAGGGGATATATAGCAATCAGCCCCAGCATTTT. As protein: CASSYAQGIYSNQPQHF.